These 21 T cell receptor beta chains were sequenced from one sample in a study of control samples from healthy donors and cancer patients. The data were produced by immunoSEQ multiplex PCR, yet TCRdb's version contains in-frame clones alone and is incomplete. Seen here are approximately 180,000 clones, around 94% observed once, and the top ten hold more than 1.1%. The specimen was blood. The receptors originated from a woman under 30 in good health.

This sequence joins TRBV19 and TRBJ1-1; D unclear. V was clipped by 8 bases and J by 1 base, with 17 bases between them. The CDR3 sequence is 15 residues long. Germline loops: CDR1 LNHDA, CDR2 SQIVND (reference sequence). CDR3 sequence: CASAGVRGGNTEAFF. CDR3 nucleotide sequence: TGTGCCAGTGCCGGGGTTCGGGGAGGGAACACTGAAGCTTTCTTT.

The chain combines TRBV10-3 with TRBJ2-3; 8 bases line up with TRBD1. This CDR3 contains 14 residues. The germline V gene encodes CDR1 ENHRY and CDR2 SYGVKD. The ends lost 8 bases at V and 2 bases at J; junction bases unmatched: 6. The CDR3 here is CAIQEDRVTDTQYF. The CDR3 coding sequence is TGTGCCATCCAGGAGGACAGGGTCACAGATACGCAGTATTTT.

V is TRBV4-2 and J is TRBJ2-3; the match to TRBD2 covers 11 bases. V lost 0 bases to trimming and J lost 0 bases; unmatched junction nucleotides: 5. Germline-derived CDR1 and CDR2 are LGHNA and YNFKEQ. CDR3 length: 18 residues. The DNA for the CDR3 is TGTGCCAGCAGCCAAGAGCTAGCGGGGGGAGCTAGCACAGATACGCAGTATTTT. Translation: CASSQELAGGASTDTQYF.

The chain recombines TRBV7-8 with TRBJ2-7; D is possibly TRBD1 or TRBD2 (5 bases each). The germline V gene encodes CDR1 SGHVS and CDR2 FQNEAQ. This CDR3 contains 14 residues. V gave up 4 bases and J gave up 3 bases, with 13 bases separating them. This CDR3 is CASSSGTVYYEQYF. Written as DNA, the CDR3 is TGTGCCAGCAGCTCCGGGACGGTTTACTACGAGCAGTACTTC.

As regards this clone: The same CDR3 arises from other DNA sequences in this sample as well. The chain couples TRBV24-1 to TRBJ1-1; possibly TRBD1 for D (5 bases). V dropped 9 bases and J dropped 4 bases, with 14 bases sitting between them. CDR3 length equals 13 residues. The germline V gene encodes CDR1 KGHDR and CDR2 SFDVKD. CDR3 in amino acids: CATSGRGGTEAFF. CDR3 nucleotides: TGTGCCACCTCTGGACGGGGGGGCACTGAAGCTTTCTTT.

The chain employs TRBV12-3 or TRBV12-4 and TRBJ1-6, with D uncertain. V lost 5 bases and J 7 bases, leaving 9 bases between the germline ends. CDR3 length: 13 amino acids. As DNA, the CDR3 is TGTGCCAGCAGTGCGAACAGAAATTCACCCCTCCACTTT. Amino acids: CASSANRNSPLHF.

The J gene is TRBJ2-7, the V gene TRBV6-5; 11 nucleotides agree with TRBD2. V lost 5 bases, J lost 0 bases, and 3 bases stayed unmatched. This CDR3 spans 15 amino acids. From germline, CDR1 is MNHEY and CDR2 SVGAGI. CDR3 DNA: TGTGCCAGCAGTAGAGGGACTAGCGGCTCCTACGAGCAGTACTTC. It codes for CASSRGTSGSYEQYF.

The V call is TRBV5-6, the J call TRBJ2-2; D gene ambiguous. Trimming removed 4 bases at V and 6 bases at J, with 10 bases between. The germline CDR1 and CDR2 sequences are SGHDT and YYEEEE. CDR3 length equals 13 residues. CDR3 bases: TGTGCCAGCAGCCCCCGGCCCCCCGGGGAGCTGTTTTTT. It encodes CASSPRPPGELFF.

This sequence joins TRBV11-3 and TRBJ2-1, with D unclear. V gave up 0 bases and J gave up 2 bases, with 8 bases separating them. Germline V gene lookup returns CDR1 SGHNT and CDR2 YENEEA. The CDR3 has 15 residues. CDR3 loop: CASSLDPITYNEQFF. CDR3 nucleotide sequence: TGTGCCAGCAGCTTAGATCCGATAACCTACAATGAGCAGTTCTTC.

V and J are TRBV24-1 and TRBJ1-5; D may be TRBD1 (5 bases). Trimming pared 6 bases from V and 1 base from J, leaving 9 bases between. The CDR3 consists of 14 residues. Germline V gene lookup returns CDR1 KGHDR and CDR2 SFDVKD. CDR3 coding DNA: TGTGCCACCAGTAACGGGGACAGCAATCAGCCCCAGCATTTT. Protein: CATSNGDSNQPQHF.

V and J are TRBV6-5 and TRBJ1-1; D is unclear. Between the trimmed V and J ends, which lost 2 bases and 7 bases, there was a span of 11 bases. The CDR3 is 13 amino acids. CDR1 is MNHEY and CDR2 is SVGAGI in the germline V gene. The CDR3 is CASSYGRISEAFF. In nucleotides, the CDR3 is TGTGCCAGCAGTTACGGTCGGATAAGTGAAGCTTTCTTT.

The rearrangement links TRBV3-1 (or the pseudogene TRBV3-2) to TRBJ1-3; D ambiguous. Germline V gene lookup returns CDR1 LGHDT and CDR2 YNNKEL (reference sequence). This CDR3 comprises 15 residues. The germline V and J ends were trimmed by 10 bases and 0 bases, with 16 bases remaining between them. The CDR3 nucleotides are TGTGCCACGGAAACCGGGGATAGCTCTGGAAACACCATATATTTT. It encodes CATETGDSSGNTIYF.

V usage is TRBV18 and J usage is TRBJ2-1, with a weak D call TRBD1 (5 bases). V lost 1 base and J lost 14, with 24 bases in between. CDR3 size: 16 residues. Germline-derived CDR1 and CDR2 are KGHSH and LQKENI. In DNA form, the CDR3 reads TGTGCCAGCTCACCACTGTCAGGGTACTCCAACGGGCTGGAGTTCTTC. Residues: CASSPLSGYSNGLEFF.

This sequence joins TRBV19 and TRBJ1-4; D call uncertain. CDR1 and CDR2 from the germline V gene are LNHDA and SQIVND (reference sequence). Trimming pared 6 bases from V and 4 bases from J, leaving 12 bases between. The CDR3 spans 14 residues. This CDR3 reads CASSLASLNEKLFF. DNA of the CDR3: TGTGCCAGTAGCCTTGCTTCCCTTAATGAAAAACTGTTTTTT.

The CDR3 region has the DNA TGCAGCGTTGAAGATAGGTTGACTAGGACCTACAATGAGCAGTTCTTC. Protein: CSVEDRLTRTYNEQFF. The V call is TRBV29-1, the J call TRBJ2-1, with D possibly TRBD2 on 6 matching bases. Trimming left V 0 bases short and J 2 bases short, with 14 bases between. This CDR3 contains 16 residues. CDR1 and CDR2 (germline): SQVTM, ANQGSEA.

The V call is TRBV19, the J call TRBJ2-7; a weak D match, TRBD2 (5 bases). The V gene's germline CDR1 is LNHDA and CDR2 SQIVND (reference sequence). CDR3 length: 15 residues. V was pared by 3 bases and J by 3 bases, with 15 bases between. Here the CDR3 reads CASSIQEGAYYEQYF. The DNA for the CDR3 is TGTGCCAGTAGTATTCAAGAGGGAGCCTACTACGAGCAGTACTTC.

V usage is TRBV5-1 and J usage is TRBJ1-1; no firm D call. Germline CDR1 and CDR2: SGHRS and YFSETQ. This CDR3 spans 11 amino acids. V shed 1 base and J shed 8 bases, with 6 bases lying between them. The CDR3 nucleotides read TGCGCCAGCAGCTTGACGGGCGAAGCTTTCTTT. Amino acid sequence: CASSLTGEAFF.

This clone was seen only a few times. V gene TRBV2 combines with J gene TRBJ2-7; D is uncertain. In germline, CDR1 is SNHLY, CDR2 FYNNEI. V was trimmed by 7 bases and J by 7 bases, leaving 11 bases between them. The CDR3 sequence is 11 residues long. Here the CDR3 reads CASTLDGEQYF. CDR3 nucleotide sequence: TGTGCCAGCACACTCGATGGGGAGCAGTACTTC.

This chain uses TRBV4-2 with TRBJ1-2, with D perhaps matching TRBD1 (5 bases). The ends were cut back, 2 bases at V and 8 bases at J, with 18 bases in the middle. This CDR3 spans 15 amino acids. The germline V gene encodes CDR1 LGHNA and CDR2 YNFKEQ. This CDR3 is CASSQIQEGRGGYTF. The CDR3 nucleotides are TGTGCCAGCAGCCAAATCCAAGAGGGGCGAGGGGGCTACACCTTC.

The CDR3: CASSWGTGKGDTQYF. As DNA, the CDR3 is TGCGCCAGCAGCTGGGGGACAGGGAAGGGAGATACGCAGTATTTT. The rearrangement uses TRBV5-1 and TRBJ2-3; TRBD1 matches 9 bases. The V gene end was trimmed by 3 bases and the J gene end by 5 bases; junction bases not matched to a gene: 7. This CDR3 comprises 15 residues. Germline CDR1 and CDR2: SGHRS and YFSETQ.

The chain combines TRBV5-4 with TRBJ1-1; D uncertain. The CDR3 length is 15 residues. Germline V gene data show CDR1 as SGHNT and CDR2 as YYREEE (reference sequence). Trimming removed 0 bases at V and 5 bases at J, with 14 bases between. DNA for the CDR3: TGTGCCAGCAGCTTGGATAACAGAAGAGGGACTGAAGCTTTCTTT. It translates to CASSLDNRRGTEAFF.